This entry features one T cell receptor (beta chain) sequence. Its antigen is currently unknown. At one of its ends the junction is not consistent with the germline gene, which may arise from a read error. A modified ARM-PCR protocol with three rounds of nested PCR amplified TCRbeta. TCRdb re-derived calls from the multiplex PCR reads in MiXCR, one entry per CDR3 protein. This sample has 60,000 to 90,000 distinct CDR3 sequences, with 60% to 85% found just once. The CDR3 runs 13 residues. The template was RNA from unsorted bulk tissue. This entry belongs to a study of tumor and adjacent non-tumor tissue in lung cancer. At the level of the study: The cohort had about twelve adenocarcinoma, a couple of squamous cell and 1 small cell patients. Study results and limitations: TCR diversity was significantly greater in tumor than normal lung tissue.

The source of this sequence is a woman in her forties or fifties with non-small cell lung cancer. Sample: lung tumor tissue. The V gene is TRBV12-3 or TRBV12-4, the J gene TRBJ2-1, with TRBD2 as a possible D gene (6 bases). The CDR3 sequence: CASSLYGGNERFF. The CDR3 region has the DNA TGTGCCAGCAGTTTATACGGGGGTAATGAGCGGTTCTTT.